This T cell receptor beta chain appears in the sequencing data of a study of blood T cell repertoires in COVID-19. Study overall: Material from acute and convalescent COVID-19 was sourced from the United States, Italy and Spain. T cells, B-cell-depleted T cells, or PBMCs provided the cDNA or gDNA that served as material.

Germline-derived CDR1 and CDR2 are SNHLY and FYNNEI. This CDR3 is built from 13 residues. After removal of 6 bases from V and 4 bases from J, the junction contained 1 base not matched to a gene. As processed by the authors: Researchers report that nucleated cell counts were estimated from reference gene primer amplification. Clones were sequenced by immunoSEQ multiplex PCR, and TCRdb holds only the in-frame ones, with some missing. V, J and clone size are those of that table, while D and trimming were read from the DNA. Of about 210,000 clones in the sample, around nine tenths are singletons; the top ten hold more than 1.4%.

The sequenced sample was peripheral blood. This receptor was taken from a young man with active or convalescent COVID-19. V and J are TRBV2 and TRBJ2-1, with 9 bases aligning to TRBD2. The CDR3 region is CASRGLAYNEQFF. CDR3 in DNA: TGTGCCAGCAGGGGACTAGCTTACAATGAGCAGTTCTTC.